These T cell receptor beta chains were read from a single sample in a study of CD4 T cells in relation to SARS-CoV-2 and coronaviruses. TCRdb's copy holds only in-frame clones and misses some; the assay was immunoSEQ multiplex PCR. The sample lists more than 55,000 clones; roughly 89% were seen once. The sample consisted of memory CD4+ T cells from PBMCs. The receptors derive from a human donor in good health. Each CDR3 is given with its conserved first and last residue. A D gene is named only where the DNA matches it firmly. Rows may omit the clone size; those that give it use once, few, many or a size class.

clone_size | cdr3_length | j_call | d_call | v_call | cdr3_aa | cdr3_nt
NA | 16 | TRBJ2-1 | TRBD1 | TRBV7-9 | CASSYPGQGSYNEQFF | TGTGCCAGCAGCTATCCGGGACAGGGGTCCTACAATGAGCAGTTCTTC
once | 15 | TRBJ1-2 | NA | TRBV5-1 | CASSPIGELVYGYTF | TGCGCCAGCAGCCCAATTGGGGAATTGGTCTATGGCTACACCTTC
NA | 14 | TRBJ1-6 | NA | TRBV6-5 | CASRVNSYNSPLHF | TGTGCCAGCAGAGTTAACTCCTATAATTCACCCCTCCACTTT
NA | 13 | TRBJ2-1 | TRBD2 | TRBV29-1 | CSTRTSGSDEQFF | TGCAGCACCCGGACTAGCGGGAGTGATGAGCAGTTCTTC
medium-sized | 14 | TRBJ2-1 | TRBD2 | TRBV19 | CASSNSGSSNEQFF | TGTGCCAGTAGTAATAGCGGGAGCTCCAATGAGCAGTTCTTC
few | 13 | TRBJ2-1 | NA | TRBV28 | CASSAGTTNEQFF | TGTGCCAGCAGTGCCGGGACAACCAATGAGCAGTTCTTC
NA | 13 | TRBJ2-1 | NA | TRBV7-3 | CASSLRESNEQFF | TGTGCCAGCAGCTTAAGAGAGTCCAATGAGCAGTTCTTC
NA | 15 | TRBJ1-2 | NA | TRBV28 | CASSSSGLANYGYTF | TGTGCCAGCAGTTCTTCAGGGTTAGCTAACTATGGCTACACCTTC
few | 17 | TRBJ2-2 | NA | TRBV11-2 | CASSRGGWAANTGELFF | TGTGCCAGCAGCCGGGGCGGGTGGGCCGCGAACACCGGGGAGCTGTTTTTT
NA | 16 | TRBJ2-7 | TRBD2 | TRBV24-1 | CATSDSTSGRAYEQYF | TGTGCCACCAGTGATTCGACTAGCGGGAGGGCCTACGAGCAGTACTTC
NA | 15 | TRBJ1-1 | NA | TRBV28 | CASNLGVRVHTEAFF | TGTGCCAGCAATTTGGGCGTTCGGGTGCACACTGAAGCTTTCTTT
NA | 16 | TRBJ1-5 | NA | TRBV28 | CASSRDSQLSNQPQHF | TGTGCCAGCAGCCGTGACAGTCAGTTAAGCAATCAGCCCCAGCATTTT
NA | 16 | TRBJ2-7 | NA | TRBV4-1 | CASSQDMGLSAYEQYF | TGCGCCAGCAGCCAAGATATGGGACTCTCAGCCTACGAGCAGTACTTC
NA | 16 | TRBJ1-3 | NA | TRBV15 | CATSRRGRSDGNTIYF | TGTGCCACCAGCAGGAGAGGGCGGAGCGATGGAAACACCATATATTTT
NA | 15 | TRBJ2-1 | TRBD2 | TRBV5-3 | CARSLALAGYNEQFF | TGTGCCAGAAGCTTGGCCCTAGCGGGATACAATGAGCAGTTCTTC
NA | 14 | TRBJ1-5 | TRBD1 | TRBV19 | CASSKPTGPQPQHF | TGTGCCAGTAGTAAACCGACAGGGCCTCAGCCCCAGCATTTT
NA | 16 | TRBJ1-1 | NA | TRBV6-6 | CASRTKSLGQHTEAFF | TGTGCCAGCAGAACTAAGTCCTTGGGCCAACACACTGAAGCTTTCTTT
NA | 11 | TRBJ2-5 | NA | TRBV20-1 | CSAGRTGTQYF | TGCAGTGCTGGTAGAACAGGGACCCAGTACTTC
NA | 14 | TRBJ1-1 | NA | TRBV3-1/TRBV3-2 | CACSVVSGSPEAFF | TGTGCCTGCAGTGTCGTATCAGGGTCCCCTGAAGCTTTCTTT
NA | 15 | TRBJ2-2 | TRBD1 | TRBV11-2 | CASSLSRGRDGELFF | TGTGCCAGCAGCTTAAGTAGGGGGCGTGACGGGGAGCTGTTTTTT
NA | 15 | TRBJ2-1 | TRBD2 | TRBV5-4 | CASSLPGGSYNEQFF | TGTGCCAGCAGCTTGCCGGGAGGCTCCTACAATGAGCAGTTCTTC
NA | 12 | TRBJ2-3 | NA | TRBV21-1 | CASLILTDTQYF | TGTGCCAGCTTGATTCTGACAGATACGCAGTATTTT
NA | 15 | TRBJ2-3 | NA | TRBV27 | CASGTGTASTDTQYF | TGTGCCAGCGGCACGGGGACGGCTAGCACAGATACGCAGTATTTT
once | 16 | TRBJ2-7 | NA | TRBV18 | CASSPLPALSSYEQYF | TGTGCCAGCTCACCACTTCCAGCACTGAGCTCCTACGAGCAGTACTTC
NA | 14 | TRBJ2-1 | NA | TRBV18 | CASSPRQAYNEQFF | TGTGCCAGCTCACCAAGGCAGGCATACAATGAGCAGTTCTTC
NA | 13 | TRBJ1-5 | NA | TRBV7-8 | CASSLGGYQPQHF | TGTGCCAGCAGCTTAGGAGGGTATCAGCCCCAGCATTTT
NA | 13 | TRBJ1-6 | TRBD1 | TRBV18 | CASSIQGESPLHF | TGTGCCAGCTCGATACAGGGGGAATCGCCCCTCCACTTT
NA | 15 | TRBJ2-1 | NA | TRBV4-2 | CASSPQRADYNEQFF | TGTGCCAGCAGCCCGCAGCGGGCGGACTACAATGAGCAGTTCTTC
NA | 12 | TRBJ2-3 | NA | TRBV7-3 | CASSSYTGPQYF | TGTGCCAGCAGCTCATACACGGGGCCGCAGTATTTT
few | 15 | TRBJ1-1 | NA | TRBV28 | CASRPGTTVNTEAFF | TGTGCCAGCAGGCCCGGGACGACAGTGAACACTGAAGCTTTCTTT
once | 11 | TRBJ1-1 | NA | TRBV6-1 | CASSELTRTFF | TGTGCCAGCAGTGAACTAACGAGGACGTTCTTT